A selection of T cell receptor beta chains follows, all from one sample in a study of T cell changes during pregnancy in multiple sclerosis. Assay: immunoSEQ multiplex PCR; the TCRdb copy retains only in-frame clones and omits some. The data contain under 95,000 clones, 85% to 95% of them singletons. The source material was peripheral blood, sampled after pregnancy. The receptors stem from a female donor with multiple sclerosis, enrolled in a pregnancy study. Both conserved end residues are part of each CDR3. A D gene is named only where the DNA matches it firmly. The size field is filled for only some rows; it gives once, few, many or a size class.

D	size	J	length	V	CDR3	DNA
TRBD1	-	TRBJ1-1	14	TRBV6-5	CASSFGQGSSEAFF	TGTGCCAGCAGTTTCGGACAGGGTAGCTCTGAAGCTTTCTTT
-	-	TRBJ2-7	12	TRBV5-6	CASSLTSYEQYF	TGTGCCAGCAGCTTGACTTCCTACGAGCAGTACTTC
-	-	TRBJ2-7	15	TRBV5-6	CASSPGVQVSYEQYF	TGTGCCAGCAGCCCGGGGGTCCAGGTCTCCTACGAGCAGTACTTC
TRBD2	once	TRBJ2-3	16	TRBV11-1	CASSSRLAGTTDTQYF	TGTGCCAGCAGTTCTCGACTAGCGGGGACCACAGATACGCAGTATTTT
-	-	TRBJ2-2	13	TRBV27	CASNNGWTGELFF	TGTGCCAGCAACAACGGGTGGACCGGGGAGCTGTTTTTT
-	-	TRBJ2-5	12	TRBV2	CAGRDFQETQYF	TGTGCCGGCCGGGACTTTCAAGAGACCCAGTACTTC
-	-	TRBJ2-7	13	TRBV6-6	CASSYAARRGQYF	TGTGCCAGCAGTTACGCGGCTCGACGAGGGCAGTACTTC
-	-	TRBJ2-2	15	TRBV12-5	CASGLAISFAGELFF	TGTGCTAGTGGTTTAGCCATTAGTTTTGCCGGGGAGCTGTTTTTT
-	once	TRBJ1-1	13	TRBV7-2	CASSSRVNTEAFF	TGTGCCAGCAGCTCCAGGGTAAACACTGAAGCTTTCTTT
TRBD1	-	TRBJ1-1	13	TRBV29-1	CSVDGQGDAEAFF	TGCAGCGTTGATGGACAGGGGGATGCTGAAGCTTTCTTT
-	-	TRBJ1-1	12	TRBV7-9	CASSLETVEAFF	TGTGCCAGCAGCTTAGAAACGGTTGAAGCTTTCTTT
-	-	TRBJ1-2	13	TRBV6-1	CASSETGRAGMTF	TGTGCCAGCAGTGAGACCGGGCGGGCCGGTATGACCTTC
TRBD1	-	TRBJ2-5	18	TRBV15	CATSAIVTGDRSQETQYF	TGTGCCACCAGCGCAATAGTAACAGGGGACCGGAGCCAAGAGACCCAGTACTTC
TRBD1	-	TRBJ2-3	15	TRBV28	CASSLRDSPTDTQYF	TGTGCCAGCAGTTTAAGGGACAGCCCCACAGATACGCAGTATTTT
-	-	TRBJ2-7	15	TRBV13	CASSPLGGGSYEQYF	TGTGCCAGCAGCCCCCTGGGAGGAGGCTCCTACGAGCAGTACTTC
TRBD2	-	TRBJ2-5	16	TRBV5-1	CASSLGSLAGAETQYF	TGCGCCAGCAGCTTGGGGTCGCTAGCGGGAGCGGAGACCCAGTACTTC
-	-	TRBJ2-5	10	TRBV6-1	CASLGETQYF	TGTGCCTCACTCGGAGAGACCCAGTACTTC
-	-	TRBJ2-7	15	TRBV6-5	CASSYSSGPSYEQYF	TGTGCCAGCAGTTACTCTAGCGGCCCGTCCTACGAGCAGTACTTC
-	-	TRBJ2-7	14	TRBV7-6	CASSHLRGTYEQYF	TGTGCCAGCAGCCATCTCAGAGGGACCTACGAGCAGTACTTC
TRBD1	-	TRBJ1-2	15	TRBV13	CASSLGDRGVYGYTF	TGTGCCAGCAGCTTAGGGGACAGGGGAGTCTATGGCTACACCTTC
TRBD1	once	TRBJ1-5	12	TRBV29-1	CSVGTAGQPQHF	TGCAGCGTAGGGACAGCGGGCCAGCCCCAGCATTTT
TRBD1	-	TRBJ2-5	14	TRBV6-1	CASSGTGLQETQYF	TGTGCCAGCAGTGGGACAGGTCTACAAGAGACCCAGTACTTC
TRBD2	-	TRBJ2-2	14	TRBV2	CASSSQGGTGELFF	TGTGCCAGCAGTTCCCAGGGAGGGACCGGGGAGCTGTTTTTT
TRBD1	once	TRBJ1-5	15	TRBV6-1	CASSESTGVGQPQHF	TGTGCCAGCAGTGAGTCGACAGGGGTTGGTCAGCCCCAGCATTTT
-	-	TRBJ1-2	14	TRBV4-1	CASSQEEGLGGYTF	TGCGCCAGCAGCCAAGAGGAGGGCTTGGGTGGCTACACCTTC
TRBD1	-	TRBJ1-1	15	TRBV6-5	CASSYATGGIAEAFF	TGTGCCAGCAGTTACGCAACAGGGGGCATCGCTGAAGCTTTCTTT
TRBD2	-	TRBJ2-1	15	TRBV5-6	CASSFLPGGDNEQFF	TGTGCCAGCAGCTTTCTCCCGGGGGGAGACAATGAGCAGTTCTTC